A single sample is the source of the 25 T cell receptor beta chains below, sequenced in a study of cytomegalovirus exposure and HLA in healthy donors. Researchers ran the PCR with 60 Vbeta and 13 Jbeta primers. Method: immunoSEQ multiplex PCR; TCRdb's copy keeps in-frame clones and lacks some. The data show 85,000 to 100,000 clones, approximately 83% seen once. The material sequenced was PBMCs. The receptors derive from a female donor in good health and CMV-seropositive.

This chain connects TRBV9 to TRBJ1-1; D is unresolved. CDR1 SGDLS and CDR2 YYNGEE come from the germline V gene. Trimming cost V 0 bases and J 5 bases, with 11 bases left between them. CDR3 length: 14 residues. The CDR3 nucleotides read TGTGCCAGCAGCGTAGAACAATTTAATACTGAAGCTTTCTTT. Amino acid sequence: CASSVEQFNTEAFF.

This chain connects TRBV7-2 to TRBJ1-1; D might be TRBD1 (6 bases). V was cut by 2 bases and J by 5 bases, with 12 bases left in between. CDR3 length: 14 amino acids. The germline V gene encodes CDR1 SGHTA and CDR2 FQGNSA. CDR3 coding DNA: TGTGCCAGCAGCTTATGGGGGCTAGATACTGAAGCTTTCTTT. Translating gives CASSLWGLDTEAFF. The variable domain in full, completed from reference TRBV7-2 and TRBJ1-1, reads GAGVSQSPSNKVTEKGKDVELRCDPISGHTALYWYRQSLGQGLEFLIYFQGNSAPDKSGLPSDRFSAERTGGSVSTLTIQRTQQEDSAVYLCASSLWGLDTEAFFGQGTRLTVV.

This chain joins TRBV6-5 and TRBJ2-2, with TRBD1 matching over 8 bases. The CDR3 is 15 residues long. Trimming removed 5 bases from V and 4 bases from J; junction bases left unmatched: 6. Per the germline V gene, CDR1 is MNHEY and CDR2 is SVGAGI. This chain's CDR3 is CASSPQGATTGELFF. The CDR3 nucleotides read TGTGCCAGCAGTCCTCAGGGGGCGACCACCGGGGAGCTGTTTTTT.

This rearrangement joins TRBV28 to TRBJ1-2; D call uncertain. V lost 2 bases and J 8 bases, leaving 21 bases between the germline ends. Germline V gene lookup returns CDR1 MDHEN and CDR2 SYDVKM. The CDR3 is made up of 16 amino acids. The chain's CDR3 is CASSLEVALIQRGYTF. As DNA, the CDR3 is TGTGCCAGCAGTTTAGAGGTTGCACTTATCCAGAGGGGCTACACCTTC.

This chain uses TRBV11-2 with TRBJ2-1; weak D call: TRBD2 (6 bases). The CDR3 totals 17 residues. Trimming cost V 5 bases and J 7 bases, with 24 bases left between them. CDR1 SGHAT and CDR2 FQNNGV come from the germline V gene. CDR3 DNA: TGTGCCAGCAGCCGAGAGGTAGTTAGCGGTGGTCGGAATGAGCAGTTCTTC. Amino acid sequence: CASSREVVSGGRNEQFF.

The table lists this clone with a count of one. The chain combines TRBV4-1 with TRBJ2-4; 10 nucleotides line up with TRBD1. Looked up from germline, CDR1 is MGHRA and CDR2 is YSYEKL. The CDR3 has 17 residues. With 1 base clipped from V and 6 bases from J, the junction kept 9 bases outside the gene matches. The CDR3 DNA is TGCGCCAGCAGCCAAGGGTTTGGGACAGGGGTTGGAAACATTCAGTACTTC. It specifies CASSQGFGTGVGNIQYF.

The CDR3 sequence: CASSRRLTSGWGSEQFF. CDR3 nucleotide sequence: TGTGCCAGTAGTCGCCGACTGACTAGCGGGTGGGGTAGTGAGCAGTTCTTC. The chain is built from TRBV19 and TRBJ2-1; 10 bases are a match to TRBD2. The CDR3 spans 17 residues. The V and J ends lost 5 bases and 9 bases, in that order; junction bases with no gene match: 16. The germline gives CDR1 LNHDA, CDR2 SQIVND (reference sequence).

Written as DNA, the CDR3 is TGCGCCAGCAGCCAACCACCCGCATCCAGCGGGGGGGCCGGGCAGCAAGAGACCCAGTACTTC. This sequence encodes CASSQPPASSGGAGQQETQYF. The chain couples TRBV4-1 to TRBJ2-5, with 10 bases fitting TRBD2. Losses at the gene ends were 2 bases for V and 2 bases for J; bases not matched to a gene: 20. The CDR3 runs 21 residues. In germline, CDR1 is MGHRA, CDR2 YSYEKL.

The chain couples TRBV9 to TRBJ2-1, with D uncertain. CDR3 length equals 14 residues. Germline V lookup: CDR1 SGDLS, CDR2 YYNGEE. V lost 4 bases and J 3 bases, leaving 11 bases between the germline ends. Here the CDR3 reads CASSPDGYYNEQFF. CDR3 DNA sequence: TGTGCCAGCAGCCCCGACGGGTACTACAATGAGCAGTTCTTC.

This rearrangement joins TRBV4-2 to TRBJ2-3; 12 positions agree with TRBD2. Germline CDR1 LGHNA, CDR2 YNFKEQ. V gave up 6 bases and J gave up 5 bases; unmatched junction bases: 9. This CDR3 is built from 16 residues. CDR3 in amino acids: CASRDSSGGAGDTQYF. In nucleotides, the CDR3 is TGTGCCAGCAGGGACTCTAGCGGGGGGGCCGGAGATACGCAGTATTTT.

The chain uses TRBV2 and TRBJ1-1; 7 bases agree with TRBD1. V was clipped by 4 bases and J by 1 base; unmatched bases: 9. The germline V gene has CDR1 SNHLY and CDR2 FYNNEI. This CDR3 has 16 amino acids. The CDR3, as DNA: TGTGCCAGCAGTGGCCTATCAGGGGGAGGGAACACTGAAGCTTTCTTT. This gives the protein CASSGLSGGGNTEAFF.

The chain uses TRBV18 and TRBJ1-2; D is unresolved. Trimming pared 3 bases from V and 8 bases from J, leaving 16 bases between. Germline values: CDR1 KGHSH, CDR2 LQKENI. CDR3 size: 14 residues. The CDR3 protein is CASSPEGGAGGYTF. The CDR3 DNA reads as TGTGCCAGCTCACCGGAGGGTGGTGCTGGAGGCTACACCTTC.

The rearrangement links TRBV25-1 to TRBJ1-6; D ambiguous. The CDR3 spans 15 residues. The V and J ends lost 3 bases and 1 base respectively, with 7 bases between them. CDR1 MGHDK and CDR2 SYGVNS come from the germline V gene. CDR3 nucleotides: TGTGCCAGCAGTGATTCGGGGTCCTATAATTCACCCCTCCACTTT. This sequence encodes CASSDSGSYNSPLHF. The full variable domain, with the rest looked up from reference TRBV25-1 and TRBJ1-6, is EADIYQTPRYLVIGTGKKITLECSQTMGHDKMYWYQQDPGMELHLIHYSYGVNSTEKGDLSSESTVSRIRTEHFPLTLESARPSHTSQYLCASSDSGSYNSPLHFGNGTRLTVT.

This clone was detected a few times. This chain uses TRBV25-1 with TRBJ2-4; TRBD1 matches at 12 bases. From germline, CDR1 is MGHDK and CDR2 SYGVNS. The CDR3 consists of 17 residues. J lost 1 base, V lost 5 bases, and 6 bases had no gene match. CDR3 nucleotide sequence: TGTGCCAGCAGTTCCCCGGGACAGGGGGCGGCCAAAAACATTCAGTACTTC. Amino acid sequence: CASSSPGQGAAKNIQYF.

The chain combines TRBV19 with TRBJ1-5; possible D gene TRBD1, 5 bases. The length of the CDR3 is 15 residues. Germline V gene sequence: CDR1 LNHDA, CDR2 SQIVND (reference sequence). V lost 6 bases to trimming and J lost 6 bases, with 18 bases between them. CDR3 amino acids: CASSKGVGGAQPQHF. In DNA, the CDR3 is TGTGCCAGTAGCAAAGGGGTGGGGGGAGCTCAGCCCCAGCATTTT.

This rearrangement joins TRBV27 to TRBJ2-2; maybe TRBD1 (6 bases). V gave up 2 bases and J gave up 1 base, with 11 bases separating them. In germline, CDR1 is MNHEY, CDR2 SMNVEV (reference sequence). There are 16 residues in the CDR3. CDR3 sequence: CASSLRDIKNTGELFF. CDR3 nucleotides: TGTGCCAGCAGTTTAAGGGACATAAAGAACACCGGGGAGCTGTTTTTT.

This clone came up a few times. The CDR3 DNA reads TGTGCCAGCAGCTTATTGGGCTTCGAGACAGGGGGACTTTGCTCCTACACCTTC. Protein sequence: CASSLLGFETGGLCSYTF. The gene calls are TRBV7-6 and TRBJ1-2; 9 bases align to TRBD1. This CDR3 has 18 amino acids. V lost 2 bases and J lost 10; bases outside the gene matches: 20. CDR1 SGHVS and CDR2 FNYEAQ come from the germline V gene.

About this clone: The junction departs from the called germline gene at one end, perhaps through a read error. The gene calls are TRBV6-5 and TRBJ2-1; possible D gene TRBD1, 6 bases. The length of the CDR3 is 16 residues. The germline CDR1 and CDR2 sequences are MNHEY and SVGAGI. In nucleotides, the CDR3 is TGTGCCCGCAGTTACAGGGACACCGTTTTCTACAATGAGCAGTTCTTC. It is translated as CARSYRDTVFYNEQFF.

The CDR3 sequence is CASMPRGGTGYETQYF. The CDR3 DNA sequence: TGTGCCAGCATGCCGCGGGGTGGGACAGGGTACGAGACCCAGTACTTC. The V gene is TRBV27, the J gene TRBJ2-5; the match to TRBD1 covers 9 bases. V shed 7 bases and J 5 bases; nucleotides not matched to a gene: 14. CDR1 is MNHEY and CDR2 is SMNVEV in the germline V gene (reference sequence). The CDR3 is made up of 16 amino acids.

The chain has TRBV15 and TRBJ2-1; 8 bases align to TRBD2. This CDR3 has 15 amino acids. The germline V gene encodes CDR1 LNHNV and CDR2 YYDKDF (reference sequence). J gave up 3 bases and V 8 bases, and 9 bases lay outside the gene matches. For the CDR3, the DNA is TGTGCCACCGCGGCCTTAGCGGGGATCTACAATGAGCAGTTCTTC. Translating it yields CATAALAGIYNEQFF. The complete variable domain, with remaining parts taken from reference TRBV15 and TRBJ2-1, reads DAMVIQNPRYQVTQFGKPVTLSCSQTLNHNVMYWYQQKSSQAPKLLFHYYDKDFNNEADTPDNFQSRRPNTSFCFLDIRSPGLGDTAMYLCATAALAGIYNEQFFGPGTRLTVL.

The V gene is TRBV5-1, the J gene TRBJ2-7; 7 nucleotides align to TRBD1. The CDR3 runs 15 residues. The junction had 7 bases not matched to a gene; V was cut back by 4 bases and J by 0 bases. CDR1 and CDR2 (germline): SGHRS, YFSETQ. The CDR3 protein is CASSPWTGSSYEQYF. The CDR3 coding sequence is TGCGCCAGCAGCCCATGGACAGGCTCCTCCTACGAGCAGTACTTC.

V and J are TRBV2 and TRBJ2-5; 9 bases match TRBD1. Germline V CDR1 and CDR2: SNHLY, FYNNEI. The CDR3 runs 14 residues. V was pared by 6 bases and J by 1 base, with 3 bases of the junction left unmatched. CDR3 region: CASSGTGPQETQYF. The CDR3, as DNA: TGTGCCAGCAGCGGGACAGGGCCCCAAGAGACCCAGTACTTC.

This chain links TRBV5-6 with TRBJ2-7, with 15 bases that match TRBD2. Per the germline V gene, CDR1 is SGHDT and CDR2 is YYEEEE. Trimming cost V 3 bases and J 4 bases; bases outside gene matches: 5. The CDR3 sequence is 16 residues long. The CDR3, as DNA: TGTGCCAGCAGCTACCGGACTAGCGGGAGGGTGTACGAGCAGTACTTC. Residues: CASSYRTSGRVYEQYF.

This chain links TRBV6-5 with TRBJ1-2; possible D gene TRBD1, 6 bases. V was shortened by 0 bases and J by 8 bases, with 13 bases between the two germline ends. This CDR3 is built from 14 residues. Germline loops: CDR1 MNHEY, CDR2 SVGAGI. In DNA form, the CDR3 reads TGTGCCAGCAGTTACTCTGCAGGGGCGGACGGCTACACCTTC. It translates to CASSYSAGADGYTF.

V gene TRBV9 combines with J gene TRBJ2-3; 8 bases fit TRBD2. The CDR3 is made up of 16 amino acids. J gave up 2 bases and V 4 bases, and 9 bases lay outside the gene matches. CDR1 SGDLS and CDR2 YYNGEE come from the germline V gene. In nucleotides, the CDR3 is TGTGCCAGCAGCTCCACTAGCGGTTACTACACAGATACGCAGTATTTT. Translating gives CASSSTSGYYTDTQYF.